This T cell receptor beta chain was recorded in a study of cytomegalovirus exposure and HLA in healthy donors. The V gene's germline CDR1 is MNHNS and CDR2 SASEGT. V was clipped by 2 bases and J by 6 bases, with 20 bases between them. The CDR3 has 17 amino acids. Both 60 Vbeta primers and 13 Jbeta primers went into the PCR. The assay was immunoSEQ multiplex PCR, and TCRdb's table has in-frame clones only and misses some. The profile shows some 170,000 clones, roughly 87% of them singletons. The TCR originated in a woman aged 25 to 39 in good health and CMV-seronegative. The chain links TRBV6-1 to TRBJ2-1; maybe TRBD2 (7 bases). The sample was PBMCs. The CDR3 DNA reads as TGTGCCAGCAGTGAAAGGGGGGGGGTTATCGGGGGCAATGAGCAGTTCTTC. Its protein is CASSERGGVIGGNEQFF.